This entry features one T cell receptor (beta chain) sequence. The V and J ends lost 4 bases and 7 bases respectively, with 14 bases between them. The CDR3 runs 14 residues. Germline-derived CDR1 and CDR2 are SEHNR and FQNEAQ (reference sequence). The source of the sample is a study of blood T cell repertoires in COVID-19. Study overall: Samples of COVID-19 (acute and convalescent) were obtained from the United States, Italy and Spain.

TCRdb's copy holds only in-frame clones and misses some; the assay was immunoSEQ multiplex PCR. The data contain 250,000 or so clones, approximately 80% of them singletons. The chain couples TRBV7-9 to TRBJ1-5, with a possible D match to TRBD1 (5 bases). This clonotype was sampled from a woman aged 80 or over with acute or convalescent COVID-19. Sample: peripheral blood. In nucleotides, the CDR3 is TGTGCCAGCAGCTCCCAGGGAGGCGGGCAGCCCCAGCATTTT. Translated, it gives CASSSQGGGQPQHF.